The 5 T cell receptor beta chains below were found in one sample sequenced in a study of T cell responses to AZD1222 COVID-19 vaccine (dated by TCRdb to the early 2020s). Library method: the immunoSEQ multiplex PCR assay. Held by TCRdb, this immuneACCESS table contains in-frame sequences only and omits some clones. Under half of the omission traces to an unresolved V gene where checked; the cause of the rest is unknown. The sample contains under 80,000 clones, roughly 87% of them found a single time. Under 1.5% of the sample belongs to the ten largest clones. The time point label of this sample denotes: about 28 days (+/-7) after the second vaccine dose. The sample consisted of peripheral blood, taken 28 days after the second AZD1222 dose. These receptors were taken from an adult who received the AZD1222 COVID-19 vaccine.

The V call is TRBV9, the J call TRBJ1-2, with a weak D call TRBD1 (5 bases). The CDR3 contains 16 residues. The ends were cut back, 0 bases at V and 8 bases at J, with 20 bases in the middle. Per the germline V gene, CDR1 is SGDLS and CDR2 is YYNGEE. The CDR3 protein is CASSVGQVGGRDGYTF. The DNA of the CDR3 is TGTGCCAGCAGCGTAGGTCAGGTGGGGGGAAGAGACGGCTACACCTTC.

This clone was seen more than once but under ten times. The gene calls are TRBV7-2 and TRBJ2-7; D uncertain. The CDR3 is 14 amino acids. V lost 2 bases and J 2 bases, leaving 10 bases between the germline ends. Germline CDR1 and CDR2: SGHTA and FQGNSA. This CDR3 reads CASSLYQGPYEQYF. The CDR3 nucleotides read TGTGCCAGCAGCTTATATCAAGGTCCCTACGAGCAGTACTTC.

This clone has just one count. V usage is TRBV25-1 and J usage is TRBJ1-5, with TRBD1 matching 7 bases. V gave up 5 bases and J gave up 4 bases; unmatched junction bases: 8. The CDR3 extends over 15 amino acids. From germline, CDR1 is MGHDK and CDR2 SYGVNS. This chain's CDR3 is CASSSTRQGNQPQHF. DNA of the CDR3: TGTGCCAGCAGTTCCACGAGACAGGGAAATCAGCCCCAGCATTTT.

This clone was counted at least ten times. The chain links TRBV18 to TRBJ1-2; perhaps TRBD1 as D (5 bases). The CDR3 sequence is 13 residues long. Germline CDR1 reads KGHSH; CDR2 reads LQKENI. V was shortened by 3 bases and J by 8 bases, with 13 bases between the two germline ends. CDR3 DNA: TGTGCCAGCTCACCGCGGGACTCAACGGGCTACACCTTC. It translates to CASSPRDSTGYTF.

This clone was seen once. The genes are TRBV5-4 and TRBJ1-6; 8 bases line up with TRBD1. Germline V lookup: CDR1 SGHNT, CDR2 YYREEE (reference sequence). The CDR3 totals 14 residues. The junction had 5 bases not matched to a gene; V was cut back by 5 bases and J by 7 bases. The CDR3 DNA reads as TGTGCCAGCAGTCCGACAGGGGACAATTCACCCCTCCACTTT. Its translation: CASSPTGDNSPLHF.